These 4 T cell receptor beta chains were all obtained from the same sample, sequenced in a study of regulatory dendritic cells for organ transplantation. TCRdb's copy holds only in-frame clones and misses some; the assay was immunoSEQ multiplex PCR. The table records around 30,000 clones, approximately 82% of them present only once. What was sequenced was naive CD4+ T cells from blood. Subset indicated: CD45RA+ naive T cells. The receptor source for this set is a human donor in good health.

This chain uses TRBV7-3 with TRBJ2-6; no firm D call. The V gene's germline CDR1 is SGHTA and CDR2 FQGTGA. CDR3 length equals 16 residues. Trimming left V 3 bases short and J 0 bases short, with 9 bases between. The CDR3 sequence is CASSFDTRSGANVLTF. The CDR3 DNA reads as TGTGCCAGCAGCTTTGACACCCGCTCTGGGGCCAACGTCCTGACTTTC.

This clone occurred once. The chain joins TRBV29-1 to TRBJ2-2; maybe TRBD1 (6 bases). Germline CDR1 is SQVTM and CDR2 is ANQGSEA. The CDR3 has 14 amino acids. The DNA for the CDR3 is TGCAGTGTACAGGGACCCTCGAACACCGGGGAGCTGTTTTTT. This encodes CSVQGPSNTGELFF.

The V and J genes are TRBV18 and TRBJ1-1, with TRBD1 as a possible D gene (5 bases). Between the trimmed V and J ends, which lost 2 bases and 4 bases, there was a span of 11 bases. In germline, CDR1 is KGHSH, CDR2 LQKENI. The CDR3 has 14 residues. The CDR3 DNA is TGTGCCAGCTCACCAGGAGGGGAACGCACTGAAGCTTTCTTT. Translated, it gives CASSPGGERTEAFF. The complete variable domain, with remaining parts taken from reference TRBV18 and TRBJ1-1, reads NAGVMQNPRHLVRRRGQEARLRCSPMKGHSHVYWYRQLPEEGLKFMVYLQKENIIDESGMPKERFSAEFPKEGPSILRIQQVVRGDSAAYFCASSPGGERTEAFFGQGTRLTVV.

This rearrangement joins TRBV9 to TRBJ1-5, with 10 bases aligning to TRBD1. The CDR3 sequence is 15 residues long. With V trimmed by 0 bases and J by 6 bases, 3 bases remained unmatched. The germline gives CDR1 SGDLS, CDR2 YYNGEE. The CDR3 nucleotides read TGTGCCAGCAGCGTAGGACAGGGGGCAGGTCAGCCCCAGCATTTT. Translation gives CASSVGQGAGQPQHF.